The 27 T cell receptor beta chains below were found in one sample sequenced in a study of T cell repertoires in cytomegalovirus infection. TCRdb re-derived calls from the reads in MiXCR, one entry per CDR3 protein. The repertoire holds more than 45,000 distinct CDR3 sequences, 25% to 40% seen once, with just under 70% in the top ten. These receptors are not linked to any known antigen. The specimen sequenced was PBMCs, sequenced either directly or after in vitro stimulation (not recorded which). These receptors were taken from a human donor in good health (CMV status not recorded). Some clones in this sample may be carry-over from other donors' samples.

The CDR3 DNA reads as TGTGCCACCCTCCGGACTCTTGGGGTCTACGAGCAGTACTTC. Translating gives CATLRTLGVYEQYF. The chain links TRBV10-3 to TRBJ2-7; a weak D match, TRBD2 (5 bases). The CDR3 is made up of 14 amino acids. The germline V gene has CDR1 ENHRY and CDR2 SYGVKD. Trimming pared 10 bases from V and 3 bases from J, leaving 19 bases between.

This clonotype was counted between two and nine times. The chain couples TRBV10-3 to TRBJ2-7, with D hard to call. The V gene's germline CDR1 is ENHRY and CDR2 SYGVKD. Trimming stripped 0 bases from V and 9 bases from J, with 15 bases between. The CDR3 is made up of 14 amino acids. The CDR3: CAISESLGESGQYF. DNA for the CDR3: TGTGCCATCAGTGAGTCCTTAGGAGAGTCCGGGCAGTACTTC.

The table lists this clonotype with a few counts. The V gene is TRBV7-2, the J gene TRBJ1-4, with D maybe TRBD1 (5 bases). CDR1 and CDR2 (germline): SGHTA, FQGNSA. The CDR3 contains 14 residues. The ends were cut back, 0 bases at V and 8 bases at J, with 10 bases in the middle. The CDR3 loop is CASSLAGAREKLFF. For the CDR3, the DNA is TGTGCCAGCAGCTTAGCAGGGGCACGGGAAAAACTGTTTTTT.

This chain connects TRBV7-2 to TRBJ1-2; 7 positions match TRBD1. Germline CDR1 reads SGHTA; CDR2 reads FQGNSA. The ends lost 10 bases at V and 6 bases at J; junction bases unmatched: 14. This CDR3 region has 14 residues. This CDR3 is CATGALTGLNGYTF. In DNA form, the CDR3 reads TGTGCCACCGGTGCCTTGACAGGGCTTAATGGCTACACCTTC.

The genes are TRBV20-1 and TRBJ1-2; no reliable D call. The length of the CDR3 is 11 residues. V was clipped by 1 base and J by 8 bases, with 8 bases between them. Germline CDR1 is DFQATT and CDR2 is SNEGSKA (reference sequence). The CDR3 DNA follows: TGCAGTGCTAGAGGGGTAGGCGGCTACACCTTC. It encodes CSARGVGGYTF.

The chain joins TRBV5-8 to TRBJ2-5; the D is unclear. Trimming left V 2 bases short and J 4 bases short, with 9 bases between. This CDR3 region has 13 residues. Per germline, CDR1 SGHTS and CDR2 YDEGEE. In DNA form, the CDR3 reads TGTGCCAGCAGCTTCCCCCTCAGAGAGACCCAGTACTTC. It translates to CASSFPLRETQYF.

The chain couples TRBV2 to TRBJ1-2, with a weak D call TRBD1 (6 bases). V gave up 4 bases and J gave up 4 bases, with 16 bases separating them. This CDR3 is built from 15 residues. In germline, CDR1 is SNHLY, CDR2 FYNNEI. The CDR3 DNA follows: TGTGCCAGCAGTGGGTCCCGACAGGTCCTCTATGGCTACACCTTC. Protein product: CASSGSRQVLYGYTF.

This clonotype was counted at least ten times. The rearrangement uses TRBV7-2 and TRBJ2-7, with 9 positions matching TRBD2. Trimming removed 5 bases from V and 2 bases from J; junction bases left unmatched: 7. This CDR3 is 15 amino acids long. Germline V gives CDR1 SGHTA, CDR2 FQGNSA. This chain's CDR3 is CASSATGTSPYEQYF. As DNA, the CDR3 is TGTGCCAGCAGCGCCACCGGGACTAGCCCCTACGAGCAGTACTTC.

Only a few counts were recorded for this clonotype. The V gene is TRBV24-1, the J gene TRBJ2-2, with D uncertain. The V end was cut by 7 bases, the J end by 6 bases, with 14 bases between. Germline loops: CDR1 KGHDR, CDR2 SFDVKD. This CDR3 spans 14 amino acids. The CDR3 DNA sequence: TGTGCCACCAGCCCAGGAACCACCTCCGGGGAGCTGTTTTTT. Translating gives CATSPGTTSGELFF.

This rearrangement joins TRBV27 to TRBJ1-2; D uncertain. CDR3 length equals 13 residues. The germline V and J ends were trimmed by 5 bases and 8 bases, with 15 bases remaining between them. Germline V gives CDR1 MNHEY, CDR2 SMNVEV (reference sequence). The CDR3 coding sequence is TGTGCCAGCAGTCCCGGAGCCTTACGGGGCTACACCTTC. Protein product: CASSPGALRGYTF.

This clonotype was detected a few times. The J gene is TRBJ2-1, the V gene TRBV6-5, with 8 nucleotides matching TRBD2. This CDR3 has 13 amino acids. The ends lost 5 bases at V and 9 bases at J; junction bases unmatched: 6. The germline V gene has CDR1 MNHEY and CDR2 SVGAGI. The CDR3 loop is CASSTTAGGEQFF. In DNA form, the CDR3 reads TGTGCCAGCAGTACCACCGCGGGGGGTGAGCAGTTCTTC.

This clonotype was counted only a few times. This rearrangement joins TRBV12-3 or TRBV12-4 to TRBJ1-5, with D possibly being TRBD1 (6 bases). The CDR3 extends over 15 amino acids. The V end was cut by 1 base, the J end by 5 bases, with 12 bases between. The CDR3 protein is CASSLEGGSHQPQHF. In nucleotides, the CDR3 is TGTGCCAGCAGTTTAGAGGGGGGCAGCCATCAGCCCCAGCATTTT.

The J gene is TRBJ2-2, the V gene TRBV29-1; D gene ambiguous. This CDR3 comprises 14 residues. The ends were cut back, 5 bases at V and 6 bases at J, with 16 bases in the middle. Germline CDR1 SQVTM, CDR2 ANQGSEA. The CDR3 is CSVLLPTPAGELFF. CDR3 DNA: TGCAGCGTTTTGTTACCTACCCCGGCCGGGGAGCTGTTTTTT.

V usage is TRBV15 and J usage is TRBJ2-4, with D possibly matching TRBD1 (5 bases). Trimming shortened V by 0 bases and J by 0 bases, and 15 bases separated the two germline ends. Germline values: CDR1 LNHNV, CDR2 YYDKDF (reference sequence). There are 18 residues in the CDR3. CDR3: CATSRERPTALAKNIQYF. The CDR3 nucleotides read TGTGCCACCAGCAGAGAACGCCCGACAGCCCTAGCCAAAAACATTCAGTACTTC.

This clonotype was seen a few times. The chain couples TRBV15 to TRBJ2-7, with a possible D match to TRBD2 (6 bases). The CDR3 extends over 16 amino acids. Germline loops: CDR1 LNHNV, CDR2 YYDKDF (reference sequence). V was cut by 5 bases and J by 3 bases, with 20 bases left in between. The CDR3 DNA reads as TGTGCCACCAGCGCAACTACGGGACTGGCCGTCTACGAGCAGTACTTC. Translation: CATSATTGLAVYEQYF.

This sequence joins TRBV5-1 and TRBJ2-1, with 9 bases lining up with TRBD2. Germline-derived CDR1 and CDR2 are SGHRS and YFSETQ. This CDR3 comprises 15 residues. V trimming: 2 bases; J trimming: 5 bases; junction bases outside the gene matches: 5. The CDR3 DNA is TGCGCCAGCAGCTTCGGCGGGGGGGCCAACAATGAGCAGTTCTTC. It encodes CASSFGGGANNEQFF.

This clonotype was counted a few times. In nucleotides, the CDR3 is TGCAGTGCTAGAGATCGGGACAGCCCTCGGAGCAGCCGGTGGAAGACCCAGTACTTC. Amino acids: CSARDRDSPRSSRWKTQYF. The chain uses TRBV20-1 and TRBJ2-5; the match to TRBD1 covers 7 bases. This CDR3 is built from 19 residues. Trimming took 0 bases from V and 6 from J; bases not matched to a gene: 22. Germline CDR1 and CDR2: DFQATT and SNEGSKA (reference sequence).

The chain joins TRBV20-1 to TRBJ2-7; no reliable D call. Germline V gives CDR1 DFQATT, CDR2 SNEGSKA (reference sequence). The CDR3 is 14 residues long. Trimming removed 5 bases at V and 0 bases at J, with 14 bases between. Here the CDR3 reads CSAYYPQSSYEQYF. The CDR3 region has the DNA TGCAGTGCTTACTATCCCCAGAGCTCCTACGAGCAGTACTTC.

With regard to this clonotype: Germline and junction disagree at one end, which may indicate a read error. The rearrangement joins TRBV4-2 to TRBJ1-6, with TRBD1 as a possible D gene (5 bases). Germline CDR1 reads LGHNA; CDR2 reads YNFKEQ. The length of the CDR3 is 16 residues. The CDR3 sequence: CACSQDRGALGSPLHF. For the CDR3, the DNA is TGTGCCTGCAGCCAAGATCGCGGGGCTCTGGGATCACCCCTCCACTTT.

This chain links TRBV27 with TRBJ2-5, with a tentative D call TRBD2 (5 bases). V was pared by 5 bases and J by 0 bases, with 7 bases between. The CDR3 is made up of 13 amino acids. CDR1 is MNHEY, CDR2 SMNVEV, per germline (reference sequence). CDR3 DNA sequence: TGTGCCAGCAGTGGGGAGAACCAAGAGACCCAGTACTTC. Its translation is CASSGENQETQYF.

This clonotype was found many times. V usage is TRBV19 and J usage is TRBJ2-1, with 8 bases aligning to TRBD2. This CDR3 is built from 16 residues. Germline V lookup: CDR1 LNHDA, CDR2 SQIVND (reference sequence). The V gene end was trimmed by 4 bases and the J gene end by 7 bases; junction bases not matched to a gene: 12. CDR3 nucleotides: TGTGCCAGTAGTACCTTCTGGAGCGGGAGTTTGAATGAGCAGTTCTTC. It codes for CASSTFWSGSLNEQFF.

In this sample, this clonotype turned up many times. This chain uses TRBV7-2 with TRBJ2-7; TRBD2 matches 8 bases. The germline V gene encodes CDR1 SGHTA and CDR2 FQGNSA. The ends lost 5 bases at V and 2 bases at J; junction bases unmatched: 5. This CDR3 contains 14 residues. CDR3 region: CASSLSGTTYEQYF. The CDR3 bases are TGTGCCAGCAGCCTTAGCGGGACTACCTACGAGCAGTACTTC.

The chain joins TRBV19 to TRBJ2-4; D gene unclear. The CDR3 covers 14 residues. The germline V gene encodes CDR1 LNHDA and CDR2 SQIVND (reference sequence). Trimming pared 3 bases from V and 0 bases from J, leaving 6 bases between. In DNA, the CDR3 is TGTGCCAGTAGTATTTGGGGAGCCAAAAACATTCAGTACTTC. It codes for CASSIWGAKNIQYF.

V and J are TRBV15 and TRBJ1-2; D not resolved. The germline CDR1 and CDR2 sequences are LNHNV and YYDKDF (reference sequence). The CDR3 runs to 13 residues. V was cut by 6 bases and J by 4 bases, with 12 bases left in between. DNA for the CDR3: TGTGCCACCAGTCCCGGAGTGCGCTATGGCTACACCTTC. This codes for CATSPGVRYGYTF. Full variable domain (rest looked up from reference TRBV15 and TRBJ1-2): DAMVIQNPRYQVTQFGKPVTLSCSQTLNHNVMYWYQQKSSQAPKLLFHYYDKDFNNEADTPDNFQSRRPNTSFCFLDIRSPGLGDTAMYLCATSPGVRYGYTFGSGTRLTVV.

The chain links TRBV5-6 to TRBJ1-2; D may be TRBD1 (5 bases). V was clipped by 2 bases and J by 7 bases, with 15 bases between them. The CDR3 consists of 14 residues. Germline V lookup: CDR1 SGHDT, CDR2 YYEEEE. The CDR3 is CASSFSRGYAGYTF. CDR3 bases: TGTGCCAGCAGCTTTAGTCGGGGGTACGCTGGCTACACCTTC. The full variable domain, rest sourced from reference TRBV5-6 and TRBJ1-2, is DAGVTQSPTHLIKTRGQQVTLRCSPKSGHDTVSWYQQALGQGPQFIFQYYEEEERQRGNFPDRFSGHQFPNYSSELNVNALLLGDSALYLCASSFSRGYAGYTFGSGTRLTVV.

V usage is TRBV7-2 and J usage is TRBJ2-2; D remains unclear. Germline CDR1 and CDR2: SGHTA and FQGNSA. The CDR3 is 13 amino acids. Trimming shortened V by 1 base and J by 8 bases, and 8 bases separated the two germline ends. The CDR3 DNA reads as TGTGCCAGCAGCTTAGTTTGGTCGGGGGAGCTGTTTTTT. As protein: CASSLVWSGELFF.

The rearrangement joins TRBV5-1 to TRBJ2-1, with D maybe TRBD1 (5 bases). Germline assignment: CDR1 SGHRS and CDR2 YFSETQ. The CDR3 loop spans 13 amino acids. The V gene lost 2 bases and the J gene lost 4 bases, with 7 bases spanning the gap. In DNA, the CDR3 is TGCGCCAGCAGCTTTACAGGATACAATGAGCAGTTCTTC. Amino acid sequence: CASSFTGYNEQFF.